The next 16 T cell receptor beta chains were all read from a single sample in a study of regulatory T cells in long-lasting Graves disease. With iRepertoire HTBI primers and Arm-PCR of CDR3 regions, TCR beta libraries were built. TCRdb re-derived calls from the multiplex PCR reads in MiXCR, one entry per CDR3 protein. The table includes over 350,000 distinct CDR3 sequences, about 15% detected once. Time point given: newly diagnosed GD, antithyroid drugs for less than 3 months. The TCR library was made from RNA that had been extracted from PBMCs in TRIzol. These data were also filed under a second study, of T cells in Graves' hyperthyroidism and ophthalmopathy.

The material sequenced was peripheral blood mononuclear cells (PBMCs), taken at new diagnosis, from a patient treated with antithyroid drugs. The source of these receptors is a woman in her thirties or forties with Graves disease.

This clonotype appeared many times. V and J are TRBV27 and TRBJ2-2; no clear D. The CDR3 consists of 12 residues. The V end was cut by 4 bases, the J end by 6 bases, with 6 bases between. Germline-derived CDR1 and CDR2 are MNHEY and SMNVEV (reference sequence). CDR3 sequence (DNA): TGTGCCAGCAGTTCGATGTCCGGGGAGCTGTTTTTT. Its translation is CASSSMSGELFF.

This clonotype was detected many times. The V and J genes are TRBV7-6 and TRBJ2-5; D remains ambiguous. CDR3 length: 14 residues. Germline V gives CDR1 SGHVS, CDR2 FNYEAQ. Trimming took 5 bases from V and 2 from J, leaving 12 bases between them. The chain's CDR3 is CASSPEGWQETQYF. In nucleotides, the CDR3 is TGTGCCAGCAGCCCTGAAGGGTGGCAAGAGACCCAGTACTTC.

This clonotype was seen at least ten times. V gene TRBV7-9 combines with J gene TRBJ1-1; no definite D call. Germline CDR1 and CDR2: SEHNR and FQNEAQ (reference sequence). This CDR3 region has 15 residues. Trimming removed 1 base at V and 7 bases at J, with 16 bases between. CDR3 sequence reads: CASSLGSQINGEAFF. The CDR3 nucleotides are TGTGCCAGCAGCTTAGGAAGTCAGATAAACGGTGAAGCTTTCTTT.

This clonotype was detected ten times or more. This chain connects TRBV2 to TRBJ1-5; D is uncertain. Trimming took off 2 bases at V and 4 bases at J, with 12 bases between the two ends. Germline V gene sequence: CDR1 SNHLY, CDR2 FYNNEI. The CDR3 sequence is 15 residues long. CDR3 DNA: TGTGCCAGCAGTGAAATGGGCCCGCAAAATCAGCCCCAGCATTTT. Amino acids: CASSEMGPQNQPQHF.

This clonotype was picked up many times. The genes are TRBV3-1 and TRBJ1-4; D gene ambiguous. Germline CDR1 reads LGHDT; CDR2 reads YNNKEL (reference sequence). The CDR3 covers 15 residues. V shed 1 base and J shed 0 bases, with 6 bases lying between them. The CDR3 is CASSQGEATNEKLFF. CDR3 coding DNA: TGTGCCAGCAGCCAAGGGGAGGCAACTAATGAAAAACTGTTTTTT.

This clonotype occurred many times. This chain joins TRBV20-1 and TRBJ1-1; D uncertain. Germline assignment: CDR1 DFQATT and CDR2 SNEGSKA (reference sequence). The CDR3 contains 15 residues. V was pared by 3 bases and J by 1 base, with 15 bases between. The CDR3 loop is CSASKVSVTNTEAFF. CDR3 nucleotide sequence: TGCAGTGCTAGTAAGGTGTCAGTTACGAACACTGAAGCTTTCTTT.

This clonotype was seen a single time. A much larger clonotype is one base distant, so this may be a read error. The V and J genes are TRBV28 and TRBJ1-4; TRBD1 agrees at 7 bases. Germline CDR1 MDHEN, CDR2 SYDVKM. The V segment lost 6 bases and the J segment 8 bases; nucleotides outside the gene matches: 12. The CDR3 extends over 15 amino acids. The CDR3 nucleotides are TGTGCCAGCAGGCACCCGACAGGGTGCGGGGAAAAACTGTTTTTT. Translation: CASRHPTGCGEKLFF. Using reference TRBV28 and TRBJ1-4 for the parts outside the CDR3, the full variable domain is DVKVTQSSRYLVKRTGEKVFLECVQDMDHENMFWYRQDPGLGLRLIYFSYDVKMKEKGDIPEGYSVSREKKERFSLILESASTNQTSMYLCASRHPTGCGEKLFFGSGTQLSVL.

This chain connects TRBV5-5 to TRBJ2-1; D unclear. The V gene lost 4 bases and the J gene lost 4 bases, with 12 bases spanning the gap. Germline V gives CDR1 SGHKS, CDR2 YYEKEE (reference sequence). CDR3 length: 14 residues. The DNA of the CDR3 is TGTGCCAGCAGCCCCCTTATCGGGTACAATGAGCAGTTCTTC. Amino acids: CASSPLIGYNEQFF.

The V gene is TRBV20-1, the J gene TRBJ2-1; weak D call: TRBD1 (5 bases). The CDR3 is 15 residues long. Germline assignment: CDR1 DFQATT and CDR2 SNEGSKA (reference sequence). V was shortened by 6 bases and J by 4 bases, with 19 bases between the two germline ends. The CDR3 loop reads CSALGRGLVYNEQFF. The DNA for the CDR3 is TGCAGTGCCCTGGGAAGGGGCCTCGTATACAATGAGCAGTTCTTC.

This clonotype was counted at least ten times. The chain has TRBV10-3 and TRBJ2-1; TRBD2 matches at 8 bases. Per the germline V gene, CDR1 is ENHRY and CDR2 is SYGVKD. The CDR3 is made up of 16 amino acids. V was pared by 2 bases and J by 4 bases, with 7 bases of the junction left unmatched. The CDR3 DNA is TGTGCCATCAGTGAGAAGGTAGCGGGAAAGTACAATGAGCAGTTCTTC. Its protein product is CAISEKVAGKYNEQFF.

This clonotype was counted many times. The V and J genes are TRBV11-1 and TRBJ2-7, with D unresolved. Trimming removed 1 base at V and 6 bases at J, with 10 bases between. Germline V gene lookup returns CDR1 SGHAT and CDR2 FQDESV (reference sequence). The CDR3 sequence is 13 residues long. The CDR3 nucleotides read TGTGCCAGCAGCTTAGAGCGTACCAGCGAGCAGTACTTC. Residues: CASSLERTSEQYF.

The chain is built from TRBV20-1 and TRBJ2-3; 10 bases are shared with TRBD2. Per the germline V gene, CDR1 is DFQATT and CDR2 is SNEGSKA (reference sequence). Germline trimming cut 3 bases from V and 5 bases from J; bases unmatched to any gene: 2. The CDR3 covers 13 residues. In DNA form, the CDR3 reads TGCAGTGCTAGGGCTAGCGGGGGAGATACGCAGTATTTT. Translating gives CSARASGGDTQYF.

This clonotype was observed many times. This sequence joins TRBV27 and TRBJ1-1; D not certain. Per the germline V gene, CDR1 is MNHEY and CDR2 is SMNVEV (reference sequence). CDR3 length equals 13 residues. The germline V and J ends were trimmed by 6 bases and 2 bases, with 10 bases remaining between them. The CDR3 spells CASSPGINTEAFF. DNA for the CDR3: TGTGCCAGCAGCCCCGGGATAAACACTGAAGCTTTCTTT.

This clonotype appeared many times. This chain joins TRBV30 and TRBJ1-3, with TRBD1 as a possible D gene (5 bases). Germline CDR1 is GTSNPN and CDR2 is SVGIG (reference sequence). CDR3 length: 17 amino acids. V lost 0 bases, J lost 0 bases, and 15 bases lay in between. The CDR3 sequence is CAWSVLPGGNSGNTIYF. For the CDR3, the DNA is TGTGCCTGGAGTGTGCTGCCGGGGGGGAACTCTGGAAACACCATATATTTT.

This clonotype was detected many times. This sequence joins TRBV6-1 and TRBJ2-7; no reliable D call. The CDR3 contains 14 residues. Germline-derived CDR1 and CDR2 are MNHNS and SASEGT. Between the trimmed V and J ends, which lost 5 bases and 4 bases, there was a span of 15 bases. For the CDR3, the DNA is TGTGCCAGCAGTCCTTCGAATCGATTGTACGAGCAGTACTTC. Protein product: CASSPSNRLYEQYF.

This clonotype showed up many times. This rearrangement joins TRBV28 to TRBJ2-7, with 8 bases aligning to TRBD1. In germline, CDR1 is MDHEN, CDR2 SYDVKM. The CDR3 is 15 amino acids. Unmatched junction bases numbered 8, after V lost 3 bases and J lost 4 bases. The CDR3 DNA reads TGTGCCAGCAGTTTTAACCTGGACAGGGAGTACGAGCAGTACTTC. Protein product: CASSFNLDREYEQYF.